This is a list of T cell receptor beta chains from one sample in a study of shared clonotypes between healthy human individuals. Generated by immunoSEQ multiplex PCR, the TCRdb table keeps only in-frame clones and is missing some. Of 2 million to 2.5 million clones in the sample, 85% to 95% were seen once. Sequences were obtained from naive CD4+ T cells from PBMCs. Receptors were obtained from a man younger than 35 in good health. Some clones in this sample may be carry-over from other donors' samples. CDR3s include the opening cysteine and the closing phenylalanine or tryptophan. A D gene is named only where the DNA matches it firmly. Part of the rows lack a size; the others show once, few, many or a class for expanded clones.

clone size	D gene	V gene	J gene	CDR3 DNA	CDR3 protein
.	.	TRBV4-3	TRBJ1-3	TGCGCCAGCAGCCAAGATGTGTACTCTGGAAACACCATATATTTT	CASSQDVYSGNTIYF
once	TRBD2	TRBV2	TRBJ2-3	TGTGCCAGCAGCGCCCTAGCGGCCGACACAGATACGCAGTATTTT	CASSALAADTDTQYF
.	.	TRBV4-1	TRBJ1-2	TGCGCCAGCAGCCAAGAAGCAGGTCTTCGCCGGGGCTACACCTTC	CASSQEAGLRRGYTF
.	TRBD1	TRBV6-9	TRBJ1-5	TGTGCCAGCAGCCGGGACAGAGATCAGCCCCAGCATTTT	CASSRDRDQPQHF
once	TRBD1	TRBV5-8	TRBJ2-6	TGTGCCAGCAGCTTAAAAACGACAGGGTTAAAGGCTGGGGCCAACGTCCTGACTTTC	CASSLKTTGLKAGANVLTF
.	.	TRBV7-2	TRBJ2-1	TGTGCCAGCAGCTTACAACCACTGAATGAGCAGTTCTTC	CASSLQPLNEQFF
.	.	TRBV5-1	TRBJ2-2	TGCGCCAGCTCGAGTGTCATACCGAACACCGGGGAGCTGTTTTTT	CASSSVIPNTGELFF
.	TRBD1	TRBV5-1	TRBJ1-3	TGCGCCAGCAGCTTGGCCGGGACAGCTGGAAACACCATATATTTT	CASSLAGTAGNTIYF
.	.	TRBV7-2	TRBJ2-5	TGTGCCAGCAGCCCCGTCGAGACCCAGTACTTC	CASSPVETQYF
.	.	TRBV9	TRBJ1-2	TGTGCCAGCAGCCCAACGAGATGGAACTATGGCTACACCTTC	CASSPTRWNYGYTF
.	.	TRBV6-4	TRBJ2-3	TGTGCCAGATATTCCGAAGGATCCCCTAGCACAGATACGCAGTATTTT	CARYSEGSPSTDTQYF
once	TRBD2	TRBV6-1	TRBJ2-7	TGTGCCAGCAGTGAACCAACTAGCGGGGTAAGCGAGCAGTACTTC	CASSEPTSGVSEQYF
.	.	TRBV28	TRBJ2-7	TGTGCCAGCTATACGGCGGGACCCTCCTACGAGCAGTACTTC	CASYTAGPSYEQYF
.	.	TRBV7-9	TRBJ1-1	TGTGCCAGCAGCCCGAGCTATGGACAGTACACTGAAGCTTTCTTT	CASSPSYGQYTEAFF
.	.	TRBV7-3	TRBJ2-2	TGTGCCAGCAGCTACGGGGCCGCCGGGGAGCTGTTTTTT	CASSYGAAGELFF
.	.	TRBV5-6	TRBJ2-1	TGTGCCAGCAGCCGGGTCGTACGCGGCAATGAGCAGTTCTTC	CASSRVVRGNEQFF
few	TRBD1	TRBV2	TRBJ1-1	TGTGCCAGCAGTGAGGGGACAGGGAGAGGGAACACTGAAGCTTTCTTT	CASSEGTGRGNTEAFF
.	.	TRBV7-9	TRBJ1-1	TGTGCCAGCAGCTTAGCTTTACCGGGGAACCCTGAAGCTTTCTTT	CASSLALPGNPEAFF
.	TRBD2	TRBV6-1	TRBJ2-7	TGTGCCAGCAGACTAGCGGGAACCTACGAGCAGTACTTC	CASRLAGTYEQYF
.	TRBD2	TRBV30	TRBJ2-1	TGTGCCTGGAGTGTTGGGCTAGCGGGAGTCTCCTACAATGAGCAGTTCTTC	CAWSVGLAGVSYNEQFF
.	.	TRBV28	TRBJ2-3	TGTGCCAGCAGTTTGAAACAGCACACAGATACGCAGTATTTT	CASSLKQHTDTQYF
.	TRBD1	TRBV5-1	TRBJ2-1	TGCGCCAGCAGCACCGGGACAGTGAAGTACAATGAGCAGTTCTTC	CASSTGTVKYNEQFF
.	.	TRBV10-2	TRBJ1-3	TGCGCCAGCAGTGGACAGCTCCTCTCTGGAAACACCATATATTTT	CASSGQLLSGNTIYF
.	TRBD2	TRBV6-5	TRBJ2-7	TGTGCCAGCAGAACTCTAGCGGAGAGCTCCTACGAGCAGTACTTC	CASRTLAESSYEQYF
.	TRBD2	TRBV2	TRBJ2-1	TGTGCCAGCAGTGTACGACAGGTCGCGGGACTAGGGCACGACAATGAGCAGTTCTTC	CASSVRQVAGLGHDNEQFF
.	.	TRBV19	TRBJ2-6	TGTGCCAGTAGTATTTTGAGAAGGGGCAACGGGGCCAACGTCCTGACTTTC	CASSILRRGNGANVLTF
.	.	TRBV29-1	TRBJ2-3	TGCAGCTCCGGACCCACAGATACGCAGTATTTT	CSSGPTDTQYF
.	.	TRBV7-2	TRBJ2-1	TGTGCCAGCAGCGATATTGTACTAGCCCGTACATATGAGCAGTTCTTC	CASSDIVLARTYEQFF
.	TRBD2	TRBV5-1	TRBJ2-1	TGCGCCAGCAGCTTGGGGGCTAGCGGCCGTCTACTATACAATGAGCAGTTCTTC	CASSLGASGRLLYNEQFF
once	TRBD1	TRBV5-1	TRBJ2-1	TGCGCCAGCATCAGAGACAGGGCGAGCTCCTACAATGAGCAGTTCTTC	CASIRDRASSYNEQFF
.	.	TRBV5-1	TRBJ1-4	TGCGCCAGCAGCTTGGAAAAACAGACTGAAAAACTGTTTTTT	CASSLEKQTEKLFF
once	TRBD1	TRBV7-2	TRBJ1-1	TGTGCCAGCAGCTCAGAGGACAGGGGAGCTTTCTTT	CASSSEDRGAFF
.	.	TRBV30	TRBJ1-1	TGTGCCTGGGGACTCGGATGGGGACAGAACACTGAAGCTTTCTTT	CAWGLGWGQNTEAFF
.	.	TRBV5-4	TRBJ2-6	TGTGCCAGCAGCTTCAGGACCGATCGAGGGGCCAACGTCCTGACTTTC	CASSFRTDRGANVLTF
once	TRBD1	TRBV30	TRBJ2-6	TGTGCCTGGAGCGAAAAGAGGGACAGATCCTCTGGGGCCAACGTCCTGACTTTC	CAWSEKRDRSSGANVLTF
.	.	TRBV19	TRBJ2-5	TGTGCCACCTCTACGAGCAGGCTGGGAATAGAGACCCAGTACTTC	CATSTSRLGIETQYF
.	TRBD2	TRBV2	TRBJ2-2	TGTGCCAGCCACCCTAGCGGGGACACCGGGGAGCTGTTTTTT	CASHPSGDTGELFF
.	TRBD2	TRBV28	TRBJ2-3	TGTGCCAGCAGTTTTTTGAGGCTAGCGGGAGATACGCAGTATTTT	CASSFLRLAGDTQYF
.	TRBD1	TRBV29-1	TRBJ2-1	TGCAGCGTACCTCATGATGGACAGGTAGCCTACAATGAGCAGTTCTTC	CSVPHDGQVAYNEQFF
.	TRBD1	TRBV4-3	TRBJ1-4	TGCGCCAGCAGCCAGGAAAAGACACAGGGGGTAGAAGAAAAACTGTTTTTT	CASSQEKTQGVEEKLFF